The next 21 T cell receptor beta chains were all read from a single sample in a study of cytomegalovirus exposure and HLA in healthy donors. 13 Jbeta primers and 60 Vbeta primers were used for the PCR. The data were produced by immunoSEQ multiplex PCR, yet TCRdb's version contains in-frame clones alone and is incomplete. This sample has 170,000 or so clones, with around 82% found just once. The sample was PBMCs. Receptors were obtained from a woman in her forties or fifties in good health and CMV-seropositive.

The chain has TRBV7-9 and TRBJ1-3; the D is unclear. In germline, CDR1 is SEHNR, CDR2 FQNEAQ (reference sequence). The CDR3 has 13 residues. Trimming removed 1 base at V and 5 bases at J, with 6 bases between. CDR3 protein: CASSLDSRNTIYF. The CDR3 DNA is TGTGCCAGCAGCTTAGACAGTCGAAACACCATATATTTT.

V is TRBV2 and J is TRBJ1-1; 7 bases map to TRBD1. Germline V gene data show CDR1 as SNHLY and CDR2 as FYNNEI. V lost 7 bases to trimming and J lost 1 base; unmatched junction nucleotides: 6. This CDR3 spans 14 amino acids. The CDR3 reads CASTVGQANTEAFF. For the CDR3, the DNA is TGTGCCAGCACTGTAGGACAGGCGAACACTGAAGCTTTCTTT.

There are a few counts of this clone. The chain employs TRBV6-1 and TRBJ2-7; possible D gene TRBD2, 5 bases. V shed 1 base and J shed 3 bases, with 10 bases lying between them. Germline CDR1 and CDR2: MNHNS and SASEGT. This CDR3 comprises 14 residues. CDR3 amino acids: CASSEVEGGYEQYF. The CDR3 DNA follows: TGTGCCAGCAGTGAAGTTGAGGGTGGCTACGAGCAGTACTTC.

The V call is TRBV6-1, the J call TRBJ2-2, with 9 bases lining up with TRBD1. J was trimmed by 6 bases and V by 6 bases; bases with no gene match: 5. Germline CDR1 reads MNHNS; CDR2 reads SASEGT. CDR3 length: 14 amino acids. The CDR3 loop reads CASSRTGVSGELFF. For the CDR3, the DNA is TGTGCCAGCAGCCGGACAGGGGTTTCCGGGGAGCTGTTTTTT.

The chain carries TRBV5-1 and TRBJ2-1, with TRBD2 matching over 12 bases. CDR1 is SGHRS, CDR2 YFSETQ, per germline. The CDR3 covers 20 residues. J lost 4 bases, V lost 4 bases, and 18 bases had no gene match. The CDR3 DNA is TGCGCCAGCAGCCGGGGGCTAGCGGGGGGGCAGACTACCCCATACAATGAGCAGTTCTTC. It encodes CASSRGLAGGQTTPYNEQFF.

The V gene is TRBV5-6, the J gene TRBJ2-3, with D possibly TRBD2 on 6 matching bases. CDR1 is SGHDT, CDR2 YYEEEE, per germline. This CDR3 spans 13 amino acids. V was shortened by 0 bases and J by 6 bases, with 8 bases between the two germline ends. The CDR3 spells CASSLGSGDTQYF. The CDR3 DNA follows: TGTGCCAGCAGCTTGGGAAGCGGGGATACGCAGTATTTT.

The chain uses TRBV18 and TRBJ1-5, with a tentative D call TRBD1 (5 bases). V lost 2 bases, J lost 5 bases, and 10 bases lay in between. The CDR3 consists of 14 residues. In germline, CDR1 is KGHSH, CDR2 LQKENI. The chain's CDR3 is CASSPAGEDQPQHF. CDR3 nucleotide sequence: TGTGCCAGCTCACCAGCGGGGGAAGATCAGCCCCAGCATTTT. Together with reference TRBV18 and TRBJ1-5, the CDR3 gives the full variable domain: NAGVMQNPRHLVRRRGQEARLRCSPMKGHSHVYWYRQLPEEGLKFMVYLQKENIIDESGMPKERFSAEFPKEGPSILRIQQVVRGDSAAYFCASSPAGEDQPQHFGDGTRLSIL.

CDR3 coding DNA: TGTGCCAGCTCACCCCGGGACACCGACCCCACTAACTATGGCTACACCTTC. This encodes CASSPRDTDPTNYGYTF. The genes are TRBV18 and TRBJ1-2; a possible D gene is TRBD1 (6 bases). Trimming pared 3 bases from V and 0 bases from J, leaving 17 bases between. Germline CDR1 and CDR2: KGHSH and LQKENI. This CDR3 has 17 amino acids.

The CDR3 is CASRRGLAPYEQYF. The CDR3 DNA is TGTGCCAGCAGAAGGGGACTAGCGCCTTACGAGCAGTACTTC. The chain carries TRBV27 and TRBJ2-7; 10 bases fit TRBD2. Germline V CDR1 and CDR2: MNHEY, SMNVEV (reference sequence). CDR3 length equals 14 residues. V lost 6 bases, J lost 4 bases, and 6 bases stayed unmatched.

V usage is TRBV23-1 and J usage is TRBJ2-3, with TRBD2 matching over 8 bases. TRBV23-1 is recorded as an ORF, its role being uncertain. Losses at the gene ends were 3 bases for V and 2 bases for J; bases not matched to a gene: 13. The CDR3 totals 18 residues. Here the CDR3 reads CASSHRGGSKPYTDTQYF. The CDR3 coding sequence is TGCGCCAGCAGTCACCGGGGGGGAAGCAAACCATACACAGATACGCAGTATTTT.

The chain couples TRBV6-6 to TRBJ1-6, with D maybe TRBD1 (5 bases). The germline CDR1 and CDR2 sequences are MNHNY and SVGAGI (reference sequence). The CDR3 has 14 amino acids. Trimming shortened V by 5 bases and J by 7 bases, and 12 bases separated the two germline ends. CDR3 nucleotide sequence: TGTGCCAGCAGTCCTACAGGCATCAATTCACCCCTCCACTTT. Residues: CASSPTGINSPLHF.

This rearrangement joins TRBV6-1 to TRBJ1-5; 8 bases agree with TRBD1. Germline values: CDR1 MNHNS, CDR2 SASEGT. V dropped 3 bases and J dropped 6; count of bases not matched to a gene: 4. The CDR3 runs 14 residues. The DNA of the CDR3 is TGTGCCAGCAGTGAGGCAGGGGGCGGTCAGCCCCAGCATTTT. This encodes CASSEAGGGQPQHF.

The chain employs TRBV9 and TRBJ1-2; TRBD1 matches 8 bases. The CDR3 contains 15 residues. Trimming at V came to 2 bases and at J to 6 bases, leaving 9 bases not matched to a gene. CDR1 SGDLS and CDR2 YYNGEE come from the germline V gene. In nucleotides, the CDR3 is TGTGCCAGCAGCGTTACAGGGGGAGGTTTCGATGGCTACACCTTC. It encodes CASSVTGGGFDGYTF.

V usage is TRBV5-4 and J usage is TRBJ2-3, with D perhaps matching TRBD2 (7 bases). Germline CDR1 and CDR2: SGHNT and YYREEE (reference sequence). The CDR3 is made up of 16 amino acids. Trimming removed 3 bases from V and 1 base from J, with 15 bases in between. CDR3 residues: CASSSPGRGGTDTQYF. The DNA for the CDR3 is TGTGCCAGCAGCTCCCCTGGGAGGGGGGGCACAGATACGCAGTATTTT.

The sample holds a few counts of this clone. J is TRBJ1-5 and V is TRBV12-5; 7 bases line up with TRBD1. Germline assignment: CDR1 LGHNT and CDR2 FRNRAP. CDR3 size: 15 residues. Trimming cost V 1 base and J 1 base; bases outside gene matches: 1. CDR3 in DNA: TGTGCTAGTGGTTTGGAACAGGGGAGCAATCAGCCCCAGCATTTT. Protein product: CASGLEQGSNQPQHF. The whole variable domain, filled in from reference TRBV12-5 and TRBJ1-5, reads DARVTQTPRHKVTEMGQEVTMRCQPILGHNTVFWYRQTMMQGLELLAYFRNRAPLDDSGMPKDRFSAEMPDATLATLKIQPSEPRDSAVYFCASGLEQGSNQPQHFGDGTRLSIL.

This chain joins TRBV5-1 and TRBJ1-1, with 9 bases lining up with TRBD1. The junction had 8 bases not matched to a gene; V was cut back by 0 bases and J by 2 bases. This CDR3 comprises 17 residues. In germline, CDR1 is SGHRS, CDR2 YFSETQ. DNA of the CDR3: TGCGCCAGCAGCTTGGCGGGACAGGGAGGGTATAACACTGAAGCTTTCTTT. Translation gives CASSLAGQGGYNTEAFF.

The gene calls are TRBV6-1 and TRBJ2-4, with TRBD1 matching 8 bases. V shed 5 bases and J 9 bases; nucleotides not matched to a gene: 9. This CDR3 has 14 amino acids. From germline, CDR1 is MNHNS and CDR2 SASEGT. The DNA of the CDR3 is TGTGCCAGCAGTACCACTTTACAGGGGGGCATTCAGTACTTC. This translates into CASSTTLQGGIQYF.

This chain joins TRBV7-9 and TRBJ2-5; 8 bases align to TRBD2. Germline-derived CDR1 and CDR2 are SEHNR and FQNEAQ (reference sequence). The CDR3 runs to 15 residues. Germline trimming cut 3 bases from V and 4 bases from J; bases unmatched to any gene: 7. Written as DNA, the CDR3 is TGTGCCAGCAGCTTTATAGCGGGGACGGGAGAGACCCAGTACTTC. Its translation: CASSFIAGTGETQYF.

This clone was recorded only once. The rearrangement joins TRBV30 to TRBJ2-7, with a possible D match to TRBD1 (5 bases). Per germline, CDR1 GTSNPN and CDR2 SVGIG (reference sequence). The CDR3 totals 11 residues. V shed 2 bases and J shed 5 bases, with 7 bases lying between them. The CDR3 DNA reads TGTGCCTGGAGTCCCAGGGACGAGCAGTACTTC. Its protein product is CAWSPRDEQYF.

This clone came up once. The chain is built from TRBV9 and TRBJ2-1; D possibly corresponds to TRBD2 (6 bases). Trimming took off 0 bases at V and 0 bases at J, with 10 bases between the two ends. CDR3 length equals 16 residues. Looked up from germline, CDR1 is SGDLS and CDR2 is YYNGEE. The CDR3 reads CASSVGSGHSYNEQFF. For the CDR3, the DNA is TGTGCCAGCAGCGTAGGTAGCGGCCACTCCTACAATGAGCAGTTCTTC.

The chain combines TRBV5-1 with TRBJ2-7, with D possibly TRBD2 on 6 matching bases. The CDR3 is made up of 18 amino acids. Germline V gene sequence: CDR1 SGHRS, CDR2 YFSETQ. V lost 4 bases to trimming and J lost 2 bases, with 25 bases between them. CDR3 residues: CASSLSAGWGGEAYEQYF. The CDR3, as DNA: TGCGCCAGCAGCCTCTCTGCCGGATGGGGAGGAGAGGCCTACGAGCAGTACTTC.